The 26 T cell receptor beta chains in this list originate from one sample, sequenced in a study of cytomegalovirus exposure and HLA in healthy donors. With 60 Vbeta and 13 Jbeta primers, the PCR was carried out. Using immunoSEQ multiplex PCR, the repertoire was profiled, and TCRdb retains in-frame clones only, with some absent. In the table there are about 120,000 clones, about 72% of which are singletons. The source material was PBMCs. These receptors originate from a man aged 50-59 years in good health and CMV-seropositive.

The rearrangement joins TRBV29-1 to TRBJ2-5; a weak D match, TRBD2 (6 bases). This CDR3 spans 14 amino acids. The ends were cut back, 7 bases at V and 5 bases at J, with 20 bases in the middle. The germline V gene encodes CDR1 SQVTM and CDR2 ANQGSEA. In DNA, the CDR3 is TGCAGCGGGGATCAGGGCGGGGAAGGTGAGACCCAGTACTTC. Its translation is CSGDQGGEGETQYF.

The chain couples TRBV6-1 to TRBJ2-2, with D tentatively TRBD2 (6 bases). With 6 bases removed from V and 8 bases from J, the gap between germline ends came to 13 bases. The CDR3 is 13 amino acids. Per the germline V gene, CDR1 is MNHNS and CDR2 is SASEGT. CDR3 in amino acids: CASRGGTLGELFF. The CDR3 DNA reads TGTGCCAGCAGAGGCGGGACGCTGGGGGAGCTGTTTTTT.

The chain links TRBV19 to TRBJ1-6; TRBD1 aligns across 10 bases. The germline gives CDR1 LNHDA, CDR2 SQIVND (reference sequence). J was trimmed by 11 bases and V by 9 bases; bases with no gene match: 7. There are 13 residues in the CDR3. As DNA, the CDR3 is TGTGCCAGCCGGGACAGGGGTGAGGCACCCCTCCACTTT. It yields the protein CASRDRGEAPLHF.

The CDR3 bases are TGTGCCAGCAGCTTAAGTGTGCTAGCGGGGGCCTACAATGAGCAGTTCTTC. Protein sequence: CASSLSVLAGAYNEQFF. This sequence joins TRBV7-2 and TRBJ2-1, with 10 bases aligning to TRBD2. The V gene's germline CDR1 is SGHTA and CDR2 FQGNSA. The CDR3 has 17 amino acids. V shed 2 bases and J 2 bases; nucleotides not matched to a gene: 6.

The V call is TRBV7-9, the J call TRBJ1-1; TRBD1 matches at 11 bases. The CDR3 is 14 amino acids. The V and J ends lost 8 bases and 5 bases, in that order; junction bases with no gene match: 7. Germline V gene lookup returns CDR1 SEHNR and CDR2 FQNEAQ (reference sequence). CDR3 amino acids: CASEGTGGGTEAFF. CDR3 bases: TGTGCCAGCGAAGGGACAGGGGGAGGAACTGAAGCTTTCTTT.

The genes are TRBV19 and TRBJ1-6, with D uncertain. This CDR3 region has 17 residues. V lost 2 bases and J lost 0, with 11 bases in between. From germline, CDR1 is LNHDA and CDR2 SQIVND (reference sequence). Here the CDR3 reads CASSIPPQASYNSPLHF. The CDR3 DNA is TGTGCCAGTAGTATACCCCCTCAAGCCTCCTATAATTCACCCCTCCACTTT.

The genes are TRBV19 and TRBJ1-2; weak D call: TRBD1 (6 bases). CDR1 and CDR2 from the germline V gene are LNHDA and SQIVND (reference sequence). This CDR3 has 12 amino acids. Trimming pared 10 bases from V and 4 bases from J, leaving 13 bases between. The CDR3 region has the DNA TGTGCCACTGGGGGCAGGGGCTATGGCTACACCTTC. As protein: CATGGRGYGYTF. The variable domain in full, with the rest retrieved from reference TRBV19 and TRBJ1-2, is DGGITQSPKYLFRKEGQNVTLSCEQNLNHDAMYWYRQDPGQGLRLIYYSQIVNDFQKGDIAEGYSVSREKKESFPLTVTSAQKNPTAFYLCATGGRGYGYTFGSGTRLTVV.

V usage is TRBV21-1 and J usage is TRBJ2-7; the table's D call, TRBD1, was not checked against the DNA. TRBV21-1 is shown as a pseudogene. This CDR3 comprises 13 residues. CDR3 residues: CASSTPGRSEQYF. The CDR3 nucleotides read TGTGCCAGCAGCACCCCTGGCAGATCCGAGCAGTACTTC.

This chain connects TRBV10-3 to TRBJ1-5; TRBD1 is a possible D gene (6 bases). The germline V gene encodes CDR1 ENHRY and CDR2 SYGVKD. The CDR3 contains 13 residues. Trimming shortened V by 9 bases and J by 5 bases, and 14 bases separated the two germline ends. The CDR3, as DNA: TGTGCCATTGGGACATCCGGCGATCAGCCCCAGCATTTT. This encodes CAIGTSGDQPQHF.

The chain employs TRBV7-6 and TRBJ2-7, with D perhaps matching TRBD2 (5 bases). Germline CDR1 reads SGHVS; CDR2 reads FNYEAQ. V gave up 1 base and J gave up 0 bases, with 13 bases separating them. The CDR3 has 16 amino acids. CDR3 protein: CASSLGSSGSSYEQYF. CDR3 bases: TGTGCCAGCAGCTTAGGGTCTAGTGGGAGCTCCTACGAGCAGTACTTC.

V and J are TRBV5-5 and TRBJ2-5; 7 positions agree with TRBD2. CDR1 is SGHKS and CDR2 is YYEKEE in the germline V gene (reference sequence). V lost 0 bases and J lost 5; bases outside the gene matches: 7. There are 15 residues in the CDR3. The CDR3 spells CASSLVGLRGETQYF. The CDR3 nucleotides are TGTGCCAGCAGCTTGGTGGGACTACGGGGGGAGACCCAGTACTTC.

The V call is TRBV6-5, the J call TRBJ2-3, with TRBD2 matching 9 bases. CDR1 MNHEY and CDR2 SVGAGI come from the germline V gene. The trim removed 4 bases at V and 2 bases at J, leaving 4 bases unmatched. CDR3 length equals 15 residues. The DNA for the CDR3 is TGTGCCAGCAGTTGGTTAGCGGGAGCCACAGATACGCAGTATTTT. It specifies CASSWLAGATDTQYF.

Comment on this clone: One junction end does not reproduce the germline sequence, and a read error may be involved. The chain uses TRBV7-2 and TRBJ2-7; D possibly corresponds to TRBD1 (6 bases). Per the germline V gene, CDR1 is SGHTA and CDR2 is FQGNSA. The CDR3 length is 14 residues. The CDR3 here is CASSLAGGAYGQYF. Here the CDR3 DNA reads TGTGCCAGCAGCTTAGCTGGGGGCGCTTACGGGCAGTACTTC.

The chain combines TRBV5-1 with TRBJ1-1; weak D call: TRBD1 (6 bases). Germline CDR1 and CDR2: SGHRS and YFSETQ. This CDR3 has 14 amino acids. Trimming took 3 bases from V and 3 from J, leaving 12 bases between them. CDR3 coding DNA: TGCGCCAGCAGCTCATACAGGGCGGACACTGAAGCTTTCTTT. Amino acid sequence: CASSSYRADTEAFF.

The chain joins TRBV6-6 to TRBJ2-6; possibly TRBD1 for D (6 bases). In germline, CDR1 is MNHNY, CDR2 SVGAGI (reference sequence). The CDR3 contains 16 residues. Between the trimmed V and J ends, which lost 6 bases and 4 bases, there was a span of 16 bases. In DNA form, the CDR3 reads TGTGCCAGCAGCGGGGCGAACAGGGCCGGGGCCAACGTCCTGACTTTC. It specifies CASSGANRAGANVLTF.

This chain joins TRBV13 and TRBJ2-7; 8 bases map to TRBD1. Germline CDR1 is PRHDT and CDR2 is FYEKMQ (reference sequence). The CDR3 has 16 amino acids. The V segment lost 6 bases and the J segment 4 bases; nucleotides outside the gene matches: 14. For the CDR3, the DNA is TGTGCCAGCAGTTCATACGGGGCAGGGGGCGTATACGAGCAGTACTTC. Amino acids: CASSSYGAGGVYEQYF.

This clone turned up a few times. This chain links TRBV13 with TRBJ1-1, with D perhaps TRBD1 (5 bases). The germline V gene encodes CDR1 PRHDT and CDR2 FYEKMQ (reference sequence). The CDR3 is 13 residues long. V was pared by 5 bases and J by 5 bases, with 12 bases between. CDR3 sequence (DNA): TGTGCCAGCAGCATCAGGGCGGGGACTGAAGCTTTCTTT. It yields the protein CASSIRAGTEAFF.

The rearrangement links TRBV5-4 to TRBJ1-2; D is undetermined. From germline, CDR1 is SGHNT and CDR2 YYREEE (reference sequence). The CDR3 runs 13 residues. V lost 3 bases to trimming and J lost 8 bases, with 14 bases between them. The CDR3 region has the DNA TGTGCCAGCAGCTCGTTCGAGGTAGGAGGCTACACCTTC. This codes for CASSSFEVGGYTF.

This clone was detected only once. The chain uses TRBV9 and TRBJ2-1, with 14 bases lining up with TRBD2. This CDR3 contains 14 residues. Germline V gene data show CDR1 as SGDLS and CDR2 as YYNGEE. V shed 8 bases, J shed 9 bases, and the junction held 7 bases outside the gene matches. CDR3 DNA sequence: TGTGCCAGTTCGGGACTAGCGGGAGAGGGTGAGCAGTTCTTC. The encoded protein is CASSGLAGEGEQFF. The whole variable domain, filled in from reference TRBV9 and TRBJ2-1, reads DSGVTQTPKHLITATGQRVTLRCSPRSGDLSVYWYQQSLDQGLQFLIQYYNGEERAKGNILERFSAQQFPDLHSELNLSSLELGDSALYFCASSGLAGEGEQFFGPGTRLTVL.

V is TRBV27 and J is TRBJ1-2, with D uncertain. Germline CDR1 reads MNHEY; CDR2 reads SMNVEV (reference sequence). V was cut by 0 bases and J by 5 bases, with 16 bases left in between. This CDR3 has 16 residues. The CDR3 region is CASSLSIGAGLYGYTF. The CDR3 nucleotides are TGTGCCAGCAGTTTATCGATAGGCGCAGGCTTATATGGCTACACCTTC.

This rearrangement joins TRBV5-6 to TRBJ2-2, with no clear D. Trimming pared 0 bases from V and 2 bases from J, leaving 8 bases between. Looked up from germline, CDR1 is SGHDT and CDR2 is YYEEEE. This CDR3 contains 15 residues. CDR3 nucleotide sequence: TGTGCCAGCAGCTTGGTTCCAGTTAACACCGGGGAGCTGTTTTTT. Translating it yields CASSLVPVNTGELFF.

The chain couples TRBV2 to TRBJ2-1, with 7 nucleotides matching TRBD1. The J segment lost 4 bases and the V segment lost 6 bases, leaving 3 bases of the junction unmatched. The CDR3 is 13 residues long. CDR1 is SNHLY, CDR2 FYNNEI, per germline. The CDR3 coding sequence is TGTGCCAGCAGAGGGGGCCAGTACAATGAGCAGTTCTTC. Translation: CASRGGQYNEQFF.

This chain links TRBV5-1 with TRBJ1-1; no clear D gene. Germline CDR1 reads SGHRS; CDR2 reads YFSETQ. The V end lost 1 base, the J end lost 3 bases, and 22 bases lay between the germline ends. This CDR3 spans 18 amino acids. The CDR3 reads CASSLSQLKAGGYTEAFF. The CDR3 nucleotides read TGCGCCAGCAGCTTGTCTCAATTAAAAGCGGGAGGGTACACTGAAGCTTTCTTT. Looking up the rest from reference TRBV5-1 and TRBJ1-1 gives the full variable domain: KAGVTQTPRYLIKTRGQQVTLSCSPISGHRSVSWYQQTPGQGLQFLFEYFSETQRNKGNFPGRFSGRQFSNSRSEMNVSTLELGDSALYLCASSLSQLKAGGYTEAFFGQGTRLTVV.

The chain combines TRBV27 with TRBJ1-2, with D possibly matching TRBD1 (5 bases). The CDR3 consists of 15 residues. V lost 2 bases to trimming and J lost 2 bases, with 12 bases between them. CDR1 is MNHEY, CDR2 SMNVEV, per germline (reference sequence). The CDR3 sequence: CASSLEAGPNYGYTF. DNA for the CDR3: TGTGCCAGCAGTTTAGAGGCAGGGCCCAACTATGGCTACACCTTC.

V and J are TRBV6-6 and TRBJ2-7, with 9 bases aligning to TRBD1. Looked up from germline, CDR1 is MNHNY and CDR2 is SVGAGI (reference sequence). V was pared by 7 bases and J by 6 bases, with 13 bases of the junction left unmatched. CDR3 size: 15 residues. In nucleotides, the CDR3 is TGTGCCAGCAAAGGGGTCGGGACAGGGTCGCCCGAGCAGTACTTC. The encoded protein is CASKGVGTGSPEQYF.

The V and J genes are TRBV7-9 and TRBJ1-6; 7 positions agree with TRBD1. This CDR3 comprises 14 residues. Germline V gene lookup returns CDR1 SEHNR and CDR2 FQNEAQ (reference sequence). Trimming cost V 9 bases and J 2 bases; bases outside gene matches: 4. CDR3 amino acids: CASKTGPYNSPLHF. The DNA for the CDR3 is TGTGCCAGTAAGACAGGGCCCTATAATTCACCCCTCCACTTT.